Described below is a single TCR beta chain sequence and its context. The antigen is undetermined. PCR amplification relied on 60 Vbeta primers (plus 13 Jbeta primers). As handled by the study authors: Later reanalysis found roughly 80 million unique TCR beta chains, around 10 million of them shared. Assay used: immunoSEQ multiplex PCR; TCRdb lists only in-frame clones, some missing. From that table come the V and J calls and clone size; the DNA was used to work out D and trimming. The sample lists 150,000 to 200,000 clones, around 90% occurring once. The sample belongs to a study of cytomegalovirus exposure and HLA in healthy donors. Study-wide results and limits: TCR beta V segments were, for the most part, productive about 90% or about 30% of the time in an earlier analysis. Later analysis indicated greater clonal expansion among HLA-associated TCR beta chains than among equally common other chains.

Despite likely unrecorded immune exposures, the donors were nominally healthy at the time of sampling. Sequenced material: PBMCs. This receptor was taken from a boy between 2 and 10 years old in good health and CMV-seronegative.

CDR3 bases: TGTGCCAGCAGCAAAATTGGGGGGGACTATGGCTACACCTTC. It translates to CASSKIGGDYGYTF. The chain links TRBV21-1 to TRBJ1-2. TRBV21-1 counts as a pseudogene. CDR3 length: 14 amino acids.